This is a list of T cell receptor beta chains from one sample in a study of blood T cell repertoires in COVID-19. Profiling relied on immunoSEQ multiplex PCR, and the TCRdb table lists in-frame clones only, not all of them. The sample holds roughly 100,000 clones, 80% to 95% seen once. Sequencing input: peripheral blood. These receptors all come from a woman in her forties or fifties with COVID-19, enrolled during active disease. Each CDR3 is given with its conserved first and last residue. Each record gives: J gene, D gene, V gene, clone size, CDR3 protein, CDR3 DNA. The D gene is left open where the match is weak. Some rows have no size entry. The others give once, few or many, or a class for an expanded clone.

TRBJ2-4,.,TRBV6-5,once,CASTHRENIQYF,TGTGCCAGCACTCACAGGGAAAACATTCAGTACTTC
TRBJ2-1,.,TRBV28,.,CASRDYIDLEQFF,TGTGCCAGCAGGGACTACATCGACCTTGAGCAGTTCTTC
TRBJ1-2,.,TRBV18,once,CASSPAKSSADYGYTF,TGTGCCAGCTCACCAGCGAAATCGTCGGCGGACTATGGCTACACCTTC
TRBJ2-3,TRBD1,TRBV5-1,.,CASSLRDRGTDTQYF,TGCGCCAGCAGCCTGAGGGACAGGGGCACAGATACGCAGTATTTT
TRBJ1-1,TRBD1,TRBV30,once,CAWSVRAGTGNTEAFF,TGTGCCTGGAGTGTACGGGCGGGGACAGGGAACACTGAAGCTTTCTTT
TRBJ1-2,.,TRBV5-6,.,CASSLVDRIYGYTF,TGTGCCAGCAGCTTGGTAGACAGAATCTATGGCTACACCTTC
TRBJ2-5,TRBD2,TRBV14,.,CASSLPRTSGGYQETQYF,TGTGCCAGCAGCCTACCCCGGACTAGCGGGGGGTACCAAGAGACCCAGTACTTC
TRBJ2-5,.,TRBV6-5,.,CASSYSRLVGETQYF,TGTGCCAGCAGTTACTCGAGACTTGTTGGGGAGACCCAGTACTTC
TRBJ2-1,TRBD2,TRBV30,few,CASKGTSGYNEQFF,TGTGCCTCAAAAGGGACTAGCGGCTACAATGAGCAGTTCTTC
TRBJ1-5,.,TRBV27,.,CASSLYRAGVPHQPQHF,TGTGCCAGCAGTTTATATAGGGCAGGGGTTCCCCATCAGCCCCAGCATTTT
TRBJ1-1,.,TRBV10-1,.,CASSERTGNTEAFF,TGCGCCAGCAGTGAAAGAACAGGGAACACTGAAGCTTTCTTT
TRBJ1-1,.,TRBV21-1,.,CASSRRGRLGFENTEAFF,TGTGCCAGCAGCAGGAGGGGGCGACTCGGTTTTGAAAACACTGAAGCTTTCTTT
TRBJ2-5,TRBD2,TRBV11-1,.,CASSPTGTRATQYF,TGTGCCAGCAGCCCAACCGGGACTAGGGCAACCCAGTACTTC
TRBJ1-5,TRBD1,TRBV29-1,.,CSASGTGNQPQHF,TGCAGCGCTTCCGGGACAGGGAATCAGCCCCAGCATTTT
TRBJ2-7,.,TRBV24-1,.,CATADSSYEQYF,TGTGCCACCGCGGACAGCTCCTACGAGCAGTACTTC
TRBJ1-2,.,TRBV15,.,CATSRDWATGGYTF,TGTGCCACCAGCAGAGATTGGGCAACAGGTGGCTACACCTTC
TRBJ2-1,TRBD1,TRBV24-1,.,CATSDPGDRAYNEQFF,TGTGCCACCAGTGATCCCGGGGACAGAGCCTACAATGAGCAGTTCTTC
TRBJ1-1,TRBD1,TRBV19,.,CASTLTGGMNTEAFF,TGTGCCAGTACCTTGACAGGGGGGATGAACACTGAAGCTTTCTTT
TRBJ1-4,.,TRBV19,.,CATLGGDVNEKLFF,TGTGCCACCTTGGGAGGGGATGTTAATGAAAAACTGTTTTTT
TRBJ1-1,TRBD1,TRBV19,.,CASSPGQGFTEAFF,TGTGCCAGTAGCCCGGGACAGGGTTTCACTGAAGCTTTCTTT
TRBJ2-7,.,TRBV6-1,few,CASSEVARPSAEQYF,TGTGCCAGCAGTGAAGTGGCCAGGCCCTCGGCCGAGCAGTACTTC
TRBJ2-7,.,TRBV12-3/TRBV12-4,.,CASSLGGGEQYF,TGTGCCAGCAGTTTAGGGGGCGGAGAGCAGTACTTC
TRBJ2-3,.,TRBV2,.,CASSSSGVLVDTQYF,TGTGCCAGCAGTAGTTCCGGGGTTCTAGTAGATACGCAGTATTTT
TRBJ2-1,TRBD1,TRBV5-6,.,CASSRTGQSYNEQFF,TGTGCCAGCAGCCGGACAGGTCAATCCTACAATGAGCAGTTCTTC
TRBJ1-5,.,TRBV6-1,.,CASSEGDTYQPQHF,TGTGCCAGCAGTGAGGGGGACACATATCAGCCCCAGCATTTT
TRBJ1-3,TRBD1,TRBV28,.,CASSGQGPGMSGNTIYF,TGTGCCAGCAGTGGACAGGGCCCAGGCATGAGTGGAAACACCATATATTTT
TRBJ1-2,.,TRBV27,.,CASSLSGTDLPGYTF,TGTGCCAGCAGTTTATCCGGGACTGACCTCCCCGGCTACACCTTC
TRBJ1-1,.,TRBV12-3/TRBV12-4,.,CASSLGPNTEAFF,TGTGCCAGCAGTTTGGGCCCGAACACTGAAGCTTTCTTT
TRBJ2-1,.,TRBV4-1,.,CASSPPGGGDEQFF,TGCGCCAGCAGCCCCCCTGGAGGGGGCGATGAGCAGTTCTTC
TRBJ1-2,.,TRBV7-9,.,CASSSDSNYGYTF,TGTGCCAGCAGCTCCGACAGCAACTATGGCTACACCTTC
TRBJ1-5,TRBD1,TRBV28,.,CASSKDRGSNQPQHF,TGTGCCAGCAGCAAAGACAGGGGGAGCAATCAGCCCCAGCATTTT
TRBJ1-2,.,TRBV6-5,.,CASSYRRSAPEDYTF,TGTGCCAGCAGTTACCGGCGGTCGGCCCCGGAGGACTACACCTTC
TRBJ1-6,.,TRBV12-5,.,CASGPVAGRTPLHF,TGTGCTAGTGGCCCCGTGGCGGGGAGAACACCCCTCCACTTT
TRBJ1-3,.,TRBV2,.,CASYREPSGNTIYF,TGTGCCAGCTACAGGGAGCCCTCTGGAAACACCATATATTTT
TRBJ1-2,TRBD1,TRBV10-3,.,CATALGTGTNYGYTF,TGTGCCACAGCTCTGGGGACAGGGACTAACTATGGCTACACCTTC
TRBJ2-5,.,TRBV28,.,CASSGRETQYF,TGTGCCAGCAGTGGCAGAGAGACCCAGTACTTC
TRBJ1-1,.,TRBV7-9,.,CASSLPQARTEAFF,TGTGCCAGCAGCTTACCACAGGCAAGAACTGAAGCTTTCTTT
TRBJ1-2,.,TRBV4-3,.,CASSQRSNYGYTF,TGCGCCAGCAGCCAACGCAGTAACTATGGCTACACCTTC
TRBJ1-2,TRBD1,TRBV5-1,.,CASSLGQGWGYTF,TGCGCCAGCAGCTTGGGACAGGGCTGGGGCTACACCTTC
TRBJ2-3,TRBD2,TRBV4-2,.,CASSQGAGDTDTQYF,TGTGCCAGCAGCCAGGGAGCGGGGGACACAGATACGCAGTATTTT
TRBJ1-1,TRBD1,TRBV5-1,.,CASSLTGVNTEAFF,TGCGCCAGCAGCTTGACAGGGGTGAACACTGAAGCTTTCTTT
TRBJ2-3,.,TRBV10-3,once,CAIKFEVGDTQYF,TGTGCCATCAAGTTCGAGGTCGGAGATACGCAGTATTTT
TRBJ1-4,.,TRBV21-1,once,CARDRGQDEKLFF,TGTGCCAGGGACAGGGGGCAGGATGAAAAACTGTTTTTT
TRBJ2-5,TRBD1,TRBV7-6,.,CASSSRTGVRTQYF,TGTGCCAGCAGCTCCAGGACAGGGGTGCGGACCCAGTACTTC
TRBJ1-1,.,TRBV30,once,CAWEPGLLATEAFF,TGTGCCTGGGAACCTGGTCTGCTGGCCACTGAAGCTTTCTTT
TRBJ2-5,TRBD2,TRBV6-1,.,CASSEALAGGEVQETQYF,TGTGCCAGCAGTGAAGCCTTAGCGGGGGGGGAGGTTCAAGAGACCCAGTACTTC
TRBJ1-4,TRBD1,TRBV19,.,CASSADREEKLFF,TGTGCCAGTAGTGCAGACAGGGAAGAAAAACTGTTTTTT
TRBJ2-7,TRBD1,TRBV7-3,once,CASSSQPGQGYEQYF,TGTGCCAGCAGCTCCCAACCGGGACAGGGGTACGAGCAGTACTTC
TRBJ1-6,.,TRBV27,.,CASSLRVFNSPLHF,TGTGCCAGCAGTTTGCGGGTCTTTAATTCACCCCTCCACTTT
TRBJ1-1,.,TRBV3-1/TRBV3-2,.,CASSRFGQRITEAFF,TGTGCCAGCAGCCGGTTCGGACAGAGAATCACTGAAGCTTTCTTT
TRBJ1-2,TRBD1,TRBV27,.,CASSSQGASGYTF,TGTGCCAGCAGTTCCCAGGGGGCCAGCGGCTACACCTTC
TRBJ1-5,.,TRBV29-1,.,CSVGQVVGQPQHF,TGCAGCGTTGGCCAGGTTGTTGGTCAGCCCCAGCATTTT
TRBJ2-3,.,TRBV19,.,CATQGYTDTQYF,TGTGCCACCCAGGGATACACAGATACGCAGTATTTT
TRBJ1-4,TRBD1,TRBV4-1,.,CASSLTGDGEKLFF,TGCGCCAGCAGCCTGACAGGGGACGGTGAAAAACTGTTTTTT
TRBJ1-2,.,TRBV7-2,.,CASSLVRTGPLGRGYTF,TGTGCCAGCAGCTTAGTTCGTACAGGGCCCCTGGGTAGAGGCTACACCTTC